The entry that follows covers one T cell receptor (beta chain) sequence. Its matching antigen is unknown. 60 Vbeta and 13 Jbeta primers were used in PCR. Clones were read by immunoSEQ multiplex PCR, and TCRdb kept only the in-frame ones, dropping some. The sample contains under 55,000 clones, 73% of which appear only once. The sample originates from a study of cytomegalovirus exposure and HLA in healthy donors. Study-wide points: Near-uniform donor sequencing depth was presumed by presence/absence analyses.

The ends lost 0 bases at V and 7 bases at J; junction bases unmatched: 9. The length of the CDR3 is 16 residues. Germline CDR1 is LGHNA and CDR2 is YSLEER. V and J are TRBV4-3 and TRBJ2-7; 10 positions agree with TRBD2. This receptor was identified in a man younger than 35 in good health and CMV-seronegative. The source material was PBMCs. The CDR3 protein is CASSQDGPSGSGEQYF. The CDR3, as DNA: TGCGCCAGCAGCCAAGATGGGCCTAGCGGGAGTGGGGAGCAGTACTTC.